This T cell receptor (beta chain) was observed in a study of PD-1 blockade in classical Hodgkin lymphoma. Time point specified: cycle 4 day 1 (C4D1), after about 6 weeks of nivolumab. Autologous stem cell transplantation was followed by relapse in every patient, and brentuximab vedotin exposure varied. By magnetic negative selection, CD4+ T cells were purified from thawed PBMCs. CDR3 length: 16 amino acids. Turning to this clone: Antigen: not known.

Overall study results and limits: CD4+ TCR diversity rose significantly by C4D1, and CD8+ TCR diversity did not.

The repertoire was sequenced with immunoSEQ multiplex PCR; TCRdb's copy has only in-frame clones and lacks some. The table records 9,500 to 13,000 clones, around 70% of them present only once. The material was CD4+ T cells from blood, obtained before the fourth cycle of nivolumab. V usage is TRBV21-1 and J usage is TRBJ2-7; no DNA check was done on the table's D call, TRBD2. TRBV21-1 is annotated as a pseudogene. The TCR sequence derives from a human donor with classical Hodgkin lymphoma. This chain's CDR3 is CASSKRVRDSFYEQYF. The CDR3 DNA reads TGTGCCAGCAGCAAAAGGGTCCGGGACTCGTTCTACGAGCAGTACTTC.